This TCR beta chain is drawn from a study of T-cell reconstitution after alpha-beta-depleted transplantation in children. Trimming removed 5 bases at V and 3 bases at J, with 16 bases between. This CDR3 spans 15 amino acids. Germline loops: CDR1 SGHTA, CDR2 FQGTGA. In its sample, this clonotype was seen many times. Construction of the TCRbeta library involved unique molecular identifiers. TCRdb itself ran the PCR reads through MiXCR, one entry per CDR3 protein. The sample yields over 400,000 distinct CDR3 sequences, around 13% seen once. The specimen comprised PBMCs from the stem cell graft donor, sampled from the stem cell graft. The rearrangement joins TRBV7-3 to TRBJ1-1; the D is unclear. This receptor was obtained from a human donor who donated a stem cell graft to a child with combined immunodeficiency. CDR3 bases: TGTGCCAGCAGCCCCACCAATAACGGGGACACTGAAGCTTTCTTT. It translates to CASSPTNNGDTEAFF.